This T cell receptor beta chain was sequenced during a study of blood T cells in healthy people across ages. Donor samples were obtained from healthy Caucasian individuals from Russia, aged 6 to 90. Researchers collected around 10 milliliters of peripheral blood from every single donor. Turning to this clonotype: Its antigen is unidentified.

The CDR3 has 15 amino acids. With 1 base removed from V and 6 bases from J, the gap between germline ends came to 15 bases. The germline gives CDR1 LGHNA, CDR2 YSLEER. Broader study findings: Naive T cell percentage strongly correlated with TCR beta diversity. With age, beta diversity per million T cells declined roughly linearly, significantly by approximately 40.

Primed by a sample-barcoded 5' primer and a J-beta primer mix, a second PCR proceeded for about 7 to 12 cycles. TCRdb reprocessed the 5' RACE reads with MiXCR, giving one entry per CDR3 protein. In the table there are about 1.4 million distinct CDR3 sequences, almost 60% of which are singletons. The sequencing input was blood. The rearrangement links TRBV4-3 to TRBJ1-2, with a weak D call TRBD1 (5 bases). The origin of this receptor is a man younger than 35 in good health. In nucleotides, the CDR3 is TGCGCCAGCAGCCAAGGTTTCAGGCGAGGGGATGGCTACACCTTC. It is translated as CASSQGFRRGDGYTF.